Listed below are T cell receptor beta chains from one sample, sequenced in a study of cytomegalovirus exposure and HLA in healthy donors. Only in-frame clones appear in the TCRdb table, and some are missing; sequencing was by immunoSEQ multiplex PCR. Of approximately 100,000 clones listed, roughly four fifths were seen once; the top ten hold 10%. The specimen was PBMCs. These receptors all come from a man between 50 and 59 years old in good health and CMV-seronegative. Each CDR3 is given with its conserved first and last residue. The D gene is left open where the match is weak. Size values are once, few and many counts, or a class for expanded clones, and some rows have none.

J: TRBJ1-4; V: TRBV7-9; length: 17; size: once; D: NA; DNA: TGTGCCAGCAGCTTAATGCAGGGGCTATCAACTAATGAAAAACTGTTTTTT; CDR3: CASSLMQGLSTNEKLFF
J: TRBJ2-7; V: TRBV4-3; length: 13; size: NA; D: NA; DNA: TGCGCCAGCAGCCAAGACCGTCCCTACGAGCAGTACTTC; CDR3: CASSQDRPYEQYF
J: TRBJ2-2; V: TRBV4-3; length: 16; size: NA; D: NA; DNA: TGCGCCAGCAGTCAAGGTTCCGGGGCGAACACCGGGGAGCTGTTTTTT; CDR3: CASSQGSGANTGELFF
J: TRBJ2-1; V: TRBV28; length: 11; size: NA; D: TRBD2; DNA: TGTGCCAGCAGTAGGGACTATCCGCTGTTCTTC; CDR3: CASSRDYPLFF
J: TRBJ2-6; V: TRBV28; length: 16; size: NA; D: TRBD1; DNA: TGTGCCAGCACCGACAGGGGGTACTCTGGGGCCAACGTCCTGACTTTC; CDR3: CASTDRGYSGANVLTF
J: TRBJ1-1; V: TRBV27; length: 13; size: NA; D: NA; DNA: TGTGCCAGCAGTTTTATCGGTAACGCTAAAGCTTTCTTT; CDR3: CASSFIGNAKAFF
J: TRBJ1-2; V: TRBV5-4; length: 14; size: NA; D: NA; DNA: TGTGCCAGCAGCTCACAGGGAGGGGGCTATGGCTACACCTTC; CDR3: CASSSQGGGYGYTF
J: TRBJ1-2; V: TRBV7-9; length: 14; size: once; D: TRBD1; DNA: TGTGCCAGCAGCTTAGAAGGGACAGGGGCTGGCTACACCTTC; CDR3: CASSLEGTGAGYTF
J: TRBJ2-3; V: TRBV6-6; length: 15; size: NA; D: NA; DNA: TGTGCCAGCAAGGATACGGGACTTAACACAGATACGCAGTATTTT; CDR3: CASKDTGLNTDTQYF
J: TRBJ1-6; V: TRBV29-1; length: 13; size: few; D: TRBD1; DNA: TGCAGCGTTAGGACAGGACTTAATTCACCCCTCCACTTT; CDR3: CSVRTGLNSPLHF
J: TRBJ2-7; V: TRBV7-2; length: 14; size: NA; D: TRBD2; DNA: TGTGCCAGCAGTCAAGGACTAGCGGGAGGCGAGCAGTACTTC; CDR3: CASSQGLAGGEQYF
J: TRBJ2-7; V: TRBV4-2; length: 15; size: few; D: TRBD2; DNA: TGTGCCAGCAGCCGGGGACTAGCAGACTCCTACGAGCAGTACTTC; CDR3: CASSRGLADSYEQYF
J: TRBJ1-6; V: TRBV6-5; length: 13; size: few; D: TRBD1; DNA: TGTGGCGGAGGTACAGGGGTGAGTTCACCCCTCCACTTT; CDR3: CGGGTGVSSPLHF
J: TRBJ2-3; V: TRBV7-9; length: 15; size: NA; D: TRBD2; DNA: TGTGCCAGCAGCACTATCGGGGGGGAAATTGTCACGCAGTATTTT; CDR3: CASSTIGGEIVTQYF
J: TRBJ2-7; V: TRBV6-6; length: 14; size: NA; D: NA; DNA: TGTGCCAGCAGGAGCGGCCAGTCATCCTACGAGCAGTACTTC; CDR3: CASRSGQSSYEQYF
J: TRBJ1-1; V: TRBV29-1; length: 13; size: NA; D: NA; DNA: TGCAGCTGCTCCACAAGCGAAAACACTGAAGCTTTCTTT; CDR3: CSCSTSENTEAFF
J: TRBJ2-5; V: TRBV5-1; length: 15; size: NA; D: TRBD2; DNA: TGCGCCAGCAGCGCTAGCGGGAGTTCCGCAGAGACCCAGTACTTC; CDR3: CASSASGSSAETQYF
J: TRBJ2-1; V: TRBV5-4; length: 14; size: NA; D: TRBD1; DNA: TGTGCCAGCAGCCCGGGACAGAGCTACAATGAGCAGTTCTTC; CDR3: CASSPGQSYNEQFF
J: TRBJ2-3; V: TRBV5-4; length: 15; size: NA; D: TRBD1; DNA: TGTGCCAGCAGCTCTAGGACAGGGGGCACAGATACGCAGTATTTT; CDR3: CASSSRTGGTDTQYF
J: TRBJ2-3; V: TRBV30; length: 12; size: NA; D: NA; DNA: TGTGCCTGGAGTGTACGGGGGGATACGCAGTATTTT; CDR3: CAWSVRGDTQYF
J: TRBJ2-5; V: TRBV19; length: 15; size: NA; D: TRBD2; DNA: TGTGCCAGTAGTATCCAAGCGGGGGGAGGGGAGACCCAGTACTTC; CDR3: CASSIQAGGGETQYF
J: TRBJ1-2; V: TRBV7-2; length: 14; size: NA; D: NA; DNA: TGTGCCAGCAGCTTAGCGGACAGATATTATGGCTACACCTTC; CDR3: CASSLADRYYGYTF
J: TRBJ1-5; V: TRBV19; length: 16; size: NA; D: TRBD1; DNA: TGTGCCAGTAGTATTGGGACAGGAAATAGCAATCAGCCCCAGCATTTT; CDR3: CASSIGTGNSNQPQHF
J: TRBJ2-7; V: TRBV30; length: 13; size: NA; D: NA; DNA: TGTGCCTGGAAATTAGCCAGTACCTACGAGCAGTACTTC; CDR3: CAWKLASTYEQYF
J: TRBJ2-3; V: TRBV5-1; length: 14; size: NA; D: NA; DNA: TGCGCCAGCAGCTTGGAAGGGGGCACAGATACGCAGTATTTT; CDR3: CASSLEGGTDTQYF